Detailed here is one TCR beta chain. Per germline, CDR1 MDHEN and CDR2 SYDVKM. V lost 11 bases to trimming and J lost 0 bases, with 13 bases between them. This CDR3 is built from 13 residues. PCR employed 60 Vbeta and 13 Jbeta primers. TCRdb's table, derived via immunoSEQ multiplex PCR, lists solely in-frame clones and lacks some. The sample includes about 120,000 clones, over 75% seen only once; the top ten take more than 2%. The data stem from a study of cytomegalovirus exposure and HLA in healthy donors. This TCR was recovered from a man aged 25 to 45 in good health and CMV-seronegative. The V gene is TRBV28, the J gene TRBJ1-2, with D hard to call. What was sequenced was PBMCs. The CDR3 nucleotides are TGTGCCTCCGGTGTGGTAGCTAACTATGGCTACACCTTC. Amino acid sequence: CASGVVANYGYTF.